This entry features one TCR beta chain sequence. This record belongs to a study of T cells expressing NK-cell markers. Overall study context: Sequencing of TCR beta repertoires drew on sorted CD3+CD56+NKG2C+, CD3+CD56+NKG2C- and CD3+CD56-NKG2C+ T cells. With respect to HCMV, seven of the eight sequenced donors were seropositive, and one was seronegative.

The authors made TCR beta cDNA libraries by 5'RACE template switching. This switching added a universal primer site and UMIs. Reprocessing the 5' RACE reads, TCRdb reports a single entry for every CDR3 protein and omits DNA. This specimen shows about 380,000 distinct CDR3 sequences; the ten leading clones hold under 6.5%. Per the germline V gene, CDR1 is LGHDT and CDR2 is YNNKEL (reference sequence). This CDR3 comprises 15 residues. The chain employs TRBV3-1 and TRBJ1-4. This sequence was found in a man aged 18-70 years in good health. Sequenced input: blood T cells: a sorted CD56 or NKG2C T cell subset, CD4+ or CD8+ T cells, or bulk PBMC T cells (not recorded which). CDR3 region: CASSQDRRSLEKLFF.